This entry lists 22 T cell receptor beta chains sequenced from one sample in a study of blood T cell repertoires in COVID-19. The assay was immunoSEQ multiplex PCR, and TCRdb's table has in-frame clones only and misses some. The sample comprises approximately 250,000 clones, 88% of which are singletons, and roughly 1.2% rests with the top ten. Input material: PBMCs or T cells enriched from blood (not recorded which). Every receptor here comes from a woman in her thirties or forties with acute COVID-19.

V gene TRBV7-6 combines with J gene TRBJ1-2; TRBD1 agrees at 7 bases. V shed 1 base and J 3 bases; nucleotides not matched to a gene: 8. There are 16 residues in the CDR3. CDR1 and CDR2 from the germline V gene are SGHVS and FNYEAQ. The CDR3 sequence: CASSLGGGRGDYGYTF. As DNA, the CDR3 is TGTGCCAGCAGCTTAGGAGGAGGCAGGGGGGACTATGGCTACACCTTC. Supplemented by reference TRBV7-6 and TRBJ1-2, the full variable domain reads GAGVSQSPRYKVTKRGQDVALRCDPISGHVSLYWYRQALGQGPEFLTYFNYEAQQDKSGLPNDRFSAERPEGSISTLTIQRTEQRDSAMYRCASSLGGGRGDYGYTFGSGTRLTVV.

The V gene is TRBV7-2, the J gene TRBJ2-1; TRBD2 matches at 9 bases. Germline CDR1 reads SGHTA; CDR2 reads FQGNSA. With 5 bases clipped from V and 0 bases from J, the junction kept 8 bases outside the gene matches. The CDR3 is 17 amino acids. The CDR3 protein is CASSPGTSRSSYNEQFF. CDR3 coding DNA: TGTGCCAGCAGCCCTGGGACTAGCAGGAGCTCCTACAATGAGCAGTTCTTC. Full variable domain (missing parts from reference TRBV7-2 and TRBJ2-1): GAGVSQSPSNKVTEKGKDVELRCDPISGHTALYWYRQSLGQGLEFLIYFQGNSAPDKSGLPSDRFSAERTGGSVSTLTIQRTQQEDSAVYLCASSPGTSRSSYNEQFFGPGTRLTVL.

This clone has only a few counts. This sequence joins TRBV18 and TRBJ2-1; a possible D gene is TRBD2 (6 bases). CDR3 length: 17 amino acids. Germline CDR1 and CDR2: KGHSH and LQKENI. Trimming pared 0 bases from V and 0 bases from J, leaving 12 bases between. CDR3 coding DNA: TGTGCCAGCTCACCACCTCTTGCGGGAAGCTCCTACAATGAGCAGTTCTTC. This translates into CASSPPLAGSSYNEQFF.

The chain is built from TRBV7-3 and TRBJ2-3; D is undetermined. CDR3 length: 11 residues. In germline, CDR1 is SGHTA, CDR2 FQGTGA. The V end lost 8 bases, the J end lost 6 bases, and 9 bases lay between the germline ends. DNA for the CDR3: TGTGCCAGCGTCTCGGGTGATACGCAGTATTTT. Amino acids: CASVSGDTQYF.

The chain has TRBV10-3 and TRBJ1-1; D is undetermined. V was clipped by 7 bases and J by 0 bases, with 9 bases between them. The CDR3 contains 13 residues. The germline CDR1 and CDR2 sequences are ENHRY and SYGVKD. CDR3 loop: CAITMGLNTEAFF. In DNA form, the CDR3 reads TGTGCCATCACCATGGGCCTGAACACTGAAGCTTTCTTT.

J is TRBJ2-7 and V is TRBV10-3; D not resolved. In germline, CDR1 is ENHRY, CDR2 SYGVKD. The V end was cut by 2 bases, the J end by 0 bases, with 8 bases between. The CDR3 length is 14 residues. The CDR3 protein is CAISEGPDSYEQYF. CDR3 DNA: TGTGCCATCAGTGAGGGGCCGGACTCCTACGAGCAGTACTTC.

This sequence joins TRBV7-3 and TRBJ2-1; 8 bases are shared with TRBD1. The CDR3 runs 16 residues. Unmatched junction bases numbered 4, after V lost 3 bases and J lost 0 bases. In germline, CDR1 is SGHTA, CDR2 FQGTGA. CDR3 in DNA: TGTGCCAGCAGCTTCGGACAGGGCACCTCCTACAATGAGCAGTTCTTC. It specifies CASSFGQGTSYNEQFF.

The chain couples TRBV5-5 to TRBJ1-5; a weak D match, TRBD1 (6 bases). The germline gives CDR1 SGHKS, CDR2 YYEKEE (reference sequence). The germline V and J ends were trimmed by 4 bases and 3 bases, with 11 bases remaining between them. CDR3 length: 14 residues. As DNA, the CDR3 is TGTGCCAGCAGCGTGGCAGGGGCCAATCAGCCCCAGCATTTT. Its translation: CASSVAGANQPQHF. Full variable domain (rest looked up from reference TRBV5-5 and TRBJ1-5): DAGVTQSPTHLIKTRGQQVTLRCSPISGHKSVSWYQQVLGQGPQFIFQYYEKEERGRGNFPDRFSARQFPNYSSELNVNALLLGDSALYLCASSVAGANQPQHFGDGTRLSIL.

The rearrangement joins TRBV12-3 or TRBV12-4 to TRBJ1-2; D gene ambiguous. This CDR3 has 13 amino acids. Between the trimmed V and J ends, which lost 7 bases and 1 base, there was a span of 10 bases. The CDR3 is CASTATNNYGYTF. Written as DNA, the CDR3 is TGTGCCAGCACAGCGACCAATAACTATGGCTACACCTTC.

The gene calls are TRBV3-1 (or the pseudogene TRBV3-2) and TRBJ1-6; TRBD1 aligns across 7 bases. The CDR3 covers 15 residues. The V segment lost 4 bases and the J segment 5 bases; nucleotides outside the gene matches: 5. Germline V gene sequence: CDR1 LGHDT, CDR2 YNNKEL (reference sequence). The CDR3 loop reads CASSRPTGNNSPLHF. Written as DNA, the CDR3 is TGTGCCAGCAGCCGACCGACAGGGAATAATTCACCCCTCCACTTT.

The chain recombines TRBV11-2 with TRBJ1-1; 9 bases line up with TRBD1. After removal of 8 bases from V and 4 bases from J, the junction contained 5 bases not matched to a gene. The CDR3 is 13 residues long. Germline loops: CDR1 SGHAT, CDR2 FQNNGV. CDR3 in amino acids: CASCKDRGTEAFF. The CDR3 DNA is TGTGCCAGCTGCAAGGACAGGGGCACTGAAGCTTTCTTT.

This clone was seen once. The chain combines TRBV9 with TRBJ1-1, with D possibly TRBD1 on 5 matching bases. Germline CDR1 SGDLS, CDR2 YYNGEE. The V end was cut by 0 bases, the J end by 4 bases, with 16 bases between. The CDR3 extends over 16 amino acids. CDR3 in amino acids: CASSVDVGGGGTEAFF. DNA for the CDR3: TGTGCCAGCAGCGTAGACGTTGGCGGGGGGGGCACTGAAGCTTTCTTT.

This clone was detected only once. The chain joins TRBV3-1 (or the pseudogene TRBV3-2) to TRBJ2-5; the match to TRBD1 covers 7 bases. Trimming removed 4 bases from V and 2 bases from J; junction bases left unmatched: 19. This CDR3 contains 19 residues. Germline CDR1 and CDR2: LGHDT and YNNKEL (reference sequence). CDR3 in amino acids: CASSPVFVKRQGIQETQYF. For the CDR3, the DNA is TGTGCCAGCAGCCCTGTATTCGTAAAAAGACAGGGAATACAAGAGACCCAGTACTTC.

The table lists this clone with many counts. V usage is TRBV2 and J usage is TRBJ2-7; TRBD2 agrees at 11 bases. CDR3 size: 12 residues. Per germline, CDR1 SNHLY and CDR2 FYNNEI. V was pared by 6 bases and J by 8 bases, with 3 bases of the junction left unmatched. The CDR3 reads CASSGLAGKQYF. The CDR3 nucleotides are TGTGCCAGCAGCGGACTAGCGGGCAAGCAGTACTTC.

J is TRBJ2-1 and V is TRBV11-3; TRBD2 might be the D (5 bases). CDR3 size: 13 residues. V lost 0 bases, J lost 10 bases, and 10 bases lay in between. Per the germline V gene, CDR1 is SGHNT and CDR2 is YENEEA. Here the CDR3 reads CASSLDHRREQFF. CDR3 in DNA: TGTGCCAGCAGCTTAGACCACCGGAGGGAGCAGTTCTTC.

The chain's CDR3 is CASSLGVEGPWAFF. In DNA form, the CDR3 reads TGTGCCAGCAGCTTAGGGGTCGAGGGCCCTTGGGCTTTCTTT. The chain has TRBV7-8 and TRBJ1-1; D unresolved. Germline values: CDR1 SGHVS, CDR2 FQNEAQ. The CDR3 is 14 residues long. Between the trimmed V and J ends, which lost 1 base and 11 bases, there was a span of 17 bases.

This chain connects TRBV7-2 to TRBJ2-5; 7 bases align to TRBD1. After removal of 6 bases from V and 2 bases from J, the junction contained 6 bases not matched to a gene. The germline CDR1 and CDR2 sequences are SGHTA and FQGNSA. The CDR3 totals 14 residues. CDR3 in DNA: TGTGCCAGCAGTTATGGACAGGCACAAGAGACCCAGTACTTC. Translated, it gives CASSYGQAQETQYF.

This chain joins TRBV24-1 and TRBJ2-5; 9 nucleotides line up with TRBD1. V lost 7 bases and J lost 3; bases outside the gene matches: 2. The V gene's germline CDR1 is KGHDR and CDR2 SFDVKD. The CDR3 runs 13 residues. The CDR3 nucleotides read TGTGCCACCAGGAGGACAGGGGAAGAGACCCAGTACTTC. Translating it yields CATRRTGEETQYF.

The rearrangement uses TRBV7-9 and TRBJ1-1; D not certain. Between the trimmed V and J ends, which lost 8 bases and 3 bases, there was a span of 19 bases. The CDR3 runs to 15 residues. The V gene's germline CDR1 is SEHNR and CDR2 FQNEAQ (reference sequence). DNA for the CDR3: TGTGCCAGCCCCAACGAGGAGGCTGGGGACACTGAAGCTTTCTTT. Translated, it gives CASPNEEAGDTEAFF.

The V gene is TRBV14, the J gene TRBJ2-3; 12 bases are a match to TRBD2. Germline V gene data show CDR1 as SGHDN and CDR2 as FVKESK. The CDR3 contains 16 residues. Losses at the gene ends were 0 bases for V and 4 bases for J; bases not matched to a gene: 2. The CDR3 region is CASSQELAGGPDTQYF. In DNA, the CDR3 is TGTGCCAGCAGCCAAGAGCTAGCGGGAGGGCCAGATACGCAGTATTTT. Combining the CDR3 with reference TRBV14 and TRBJ2-3 gives the whole variable domain EAGVTQFPSHSVIEKGQTVTLRCDPISGHDNLYWYRRVMGKEIKFLLHFVKESKQDESGMPNNRFLAERTGGTYSTLKVQPAELEDSGVYFCASSQELAGGPDTQYFGPGTRLTVL.

This chain joins TRBV2 and TRBJ1-2; D gene unclear. CDR1 and CDR2 from the germline V gene are SNHLY and FYNNEI. Trimming stripped 6 bases from V and 6 bases from J, with 17 bases between. CDR3 length: 14 residues. The CDR3 is CASSDSGKIDGYTF. The CDR3 DNA reads TGTGCCAGCAGCGACTCCGGGAAGATCGATGGCTACACCTTC.

V is TRBV11-2 and J is TRBJ2-1; 9 nucleotides match TRBD1. This CDR3 is 17 amino acids long. Trimming cost V 2 bases and J 7 bases; bases outside gene matches: 12. Looked up from germline, CDR1 is SGHAT and CDR2 is FQNNGV. CDR3 in DNA: TGTGCCAGCAGCTTATACGGCGGGACAGGGATTGGGAATGAGCAGTTCTTC. Translated: CASSLYGGTGIGNEQFF.